These 5 T cell receptor beta chains originate from one sample sequenced in a study of response to subunit inactivated influenza vaccine. TCRdb analysed the RT-PCR reads with MiXCR anew, one entry per CDR3 protein. The table lists around 180,000 distinct CDR3 sequences, approximately 9.2% of them singletons. Here the sequenced sample was non-naive T cells sorted from PBMCs, taken on the day of vaccination. These receptors were taken from a man between 45 and 60 years old who received an inactivated influenza vaccine.

V gene TRBV5-5 combines with J gene TRBJ2-5; 16 nucleotides line up with TRBD2. This CDR3 region has 17 residues. Unmatched junction bases numbered 4, after V lost 4 bases and J lost 1 base. From germline, CDR1 is SGHKS and CDR2 YYEKEE (reference sequence). The CDR3 DNA reads TGTGCCAGCAGCCGGGGACTAGCGGGAGGGATCCAAGAGACCCAGTACTTC. This codes for CASSRGLAGGIQETQYF.

This clonotype was counted at least ten times. CDR3 sequence reads: CASSAGLAGAETQYF. For the CDR3, the DNA is TGCGCCAGCAGTGCAGGACTAGCGGGAGCAGAGACCCAGTACTTC. The chain uses TRBV10-2 and TRBJ2-5, with 13 bases that match TRBD2. Losses at the gene ends were 4 bases for V and 4 bases for J; bases not matched to a gene: 3. Per the germline V gene, CDR1 is WSHSY and CDR2 is SAAADI. This CDR3 contains 15 residues.

The chain has TRBV3-1 and TRBJ2-2; perhaps D is TRBD1 or TRBD2 (5 bases each). The V and J ends lost 1 base and 5 bases respectively, with 11 bases between them. The CDR3 is 15 residues long. Germline assignment: CDR1 LGHDT and CDR2 YNNKEL (reference sequence). The CDR3 region has the DNA TGTGCCAGCAGCCAAGCGGGACGGTATACCGGGGAGCTGTTTTTT. This encodes CASSQAGRYTGELFF.

This clonotype was counted a few times. The V and J genes are TRBV6-5 and TRBJ2-1; possibly TRBD1 for D (8 bases). Germline V CDR1 and CDR2: MNHEY, SVGAGI. This CDR3 contains 16 residues. V dropped 4 bases and J dropped 6 bases, with 19 bases sitting between them. The CDR3 is CASSFQTGAGVNEQFF. CDR3 DNA: TGTGCCAGCAGTTTTCAGACAGGGGCGGGAGTCAATGAGCAGTTCTTC.

The chain carries TRBV6-5 and TRBJ2-1; a weak D match, TRBD2 (5 bases). This CDR3 is 13 amino acids long. Between the trimmed V and J ends, which lost 4 bases and 8 bases, there was a span of 12 bases. Germline assignment: CDR1 MNHEY and CDR2 SVGAGI. The CDR3 loop is CASSSPLAYEQFF. The CDR3 DNA reads TGTGCCAGCAGTTCCCCCCTAGCCTATGAGCAGTTCTTC.